The 31 T cell receptor beta chains presented below share a single source sample, sequenced in a study of shared clonotypes between healthy human individuals. Produced via immunoSEQ multiplex PCR; TCRdb's table is partial and in-frame only. Here the sample spans about 490,000 clones, 65% to 80% being singletons. Sequences were obtained from PBMCs. The receptors derive from a woman aged 35 to 49 in good health. Some clones in this sample may be carry-over from other donors' samples.

This clone has a single count. The rearrangement joins TRBV5-1 to TRBJ2-5; 7 nucleotides align to TRBD1. V shed 0 bases and J 2 bases; nucleotides not matched to a gene: 10. The CDR3 contains 17 residues. The germline V gene has CDR1 SGHRS and CDR2 YFSETQ. This CDR3 reads CASSLGGGGLGQETQYF. CDR3 in DNA: TGCGCCAGCAGCTTGGGAGGGGGCGGATTGGGTCAAGAGACCCAGTACTTC. The variable domain in full, completed from reference TRBV5-1 and TRBJ2-5, reads KAGVTQTPRYLIKTRGQQVTLSCSPISGHRSVSWYQQTPGQGLQFLFEYFSETQRNKGNFPGRFSGRQFSNSRSEMNVSTLELGDSALYLCASSLGGGGLGQETQYFGPGTRLLVL.

As regards this clone: Other DNA sequences within the sample encode an identical CDR3. The CDR3 region is CAWGSKGHWRGYTF. CDR3 in DNA: TGTGCCTGGGGCTCAAAGGGACATTGGCGCGGCTACACCTTC. This chain connects TRBV30 to TRBJ1-2, with D perhaps matching TRBD1 (6 bases). V was clipped by 5 bases and J by 8 bases, with 21 bases between them. Germline loops: CDR1 GTSNPN, CDR2 SVGIG (reference sequence). This CDR3 is 14 amino acids long.

As to this clone: In the same sample, other DNA sequences code for this CDR3. The chain joins TRBV29-1 to TRBJ2-1; 14 positions match TRBD2. The germline gives CDR1 SQVTM, CDR2 ANQGSEA. This CDR3 region has 13 residues. V shed 7 bases and J 6 bases; nucleotides not matched to a gene: 2. Written as DNA, the CDR3 is TGCAGCGCTGGGACTAGCGGGAGCAATGAGCAGTTCTTC. Its protein product is CSAGTSGSNEQFF.

The chain uses TRBV27 and TRBJ2-7; 12 nucleotides line up with TRBD2. J was trimmed by 2 bases and V by 3 bases; bases with no gene match: 2. Looked up from germline, CDR1 is MNHEY and CDR2 is SMNVEV (reference sequence). There are 15 residues in the CDR3. The CDR3 is CASSFRTSGTYEQYF. The CDR3, as DNA: TGTGCCAGCAGTTTCCGGACTAGCGGGACCTACGAGCAGTACTTC.

Note on this clone: The same CDR3 can be traced to other DNA sequences in this sample. The rearrangement links TRBV5-1 to TRBJ2-1; 7 bases are a match to TRBD2. The CDR3 is 13 amino acids. CDR1 SGHRS and CDR2 YFSETQ come from the germline V gene. J was trimmed by 5 bases and V by 2 bases; bases with no gene match: 1. CDR3 sequence reads: CASSLGLDNEQFF. The CDR3 DNA is TGCGCCAGCAGCTTAGGACTAGACAATGAGCAGTTCTTC.

The CDR3 reads CATSIDRGAEKLFF. CDR3 DNA: TGTGCCACCAGCATAGACAGGGGGGCTGAAAAACTGTTTTTT. V gene TRBV15 combines with J gene TRBJ1-4, with TRBD1 matching 9 bases. Trimming removed 4 bases from V and 7 bases from J; junction bases left unmatched: 4. Germline V gene data show CDR1 as LNHNV and CDR2 as YYDKDF (reference sequence). The CDR3 has 14 residues. Full variable domain (remainder filled in from reference TRBV15 and TRBJ1-4): DAMVIQNPRYQVTQFGKPVTLSCSQTLNHNVMYWYQQKSSQAPKLLFHYYDKDFNNEADTPDNFQSRRPNTSFCFLDIRSPGLGDTAMYLCATSIDRGAEKLFFGSGTQLSVL.

The chain carries TRBV6-6 and TRBJ1-2; TRBD1 might be the D (5 bases). CDR3 length equals 14 residues. The V end lost 5 bases, the J end lost 2 bases, and 12 bases lay between the germline ends. The germline CDR1 and CDR2 sequences are MNHNY and SVGAGI (reference sequence). The CDR3 bases are TGTGCCAGCAGTAACCCGACAGAGAACTATGGCTACACCTTC. As protein: CASSNPTENYGYTF.

In this sample, this clone turned up once. This chain links TRBV30 with TRBJ2-5; tentative D call: TRBD2 (5 bases). CDR1 and CDR2 (germline): GTSNPN, SVGIG (reference sequence). The germline V and J ends were trimmed by 5 bases and 11 bases, with 18 bases remaining between them. This CDR3 spans 12 amino acids. CDR3 loop: CAWEGEIGEQYF. Here the CDR3 DNA reads TGTGCCTGGGAGGGAGAAATTGGAGAGCAGTACTTC.

The rearrangement uses TRBV27 and TRBJ1-2; 7 bases are shared with TRBD1. Trimming cost V 5 bases and J 5 bases; bases outside gene matches: 5. CDR1 and CDR2 (germline): MNHEY, SMNVEV (reference sequence). The CDR3 has 13 amino acids. DNA of the CDR3: TGTGCCAGCAGTCTCGACAGGGAATATGGCTACACCTTC. Translating gives CASSLDREYGYTF.

This clone has a handful of counts. This chain links TRBV7-9 with TRBJ1-3, with D hard to call. Germline lookup yields CDR1 SEHNR and CDR2 FQNEAQ (reference sequence). This CDR3 has 11 amino acids. The V and J ends lost 2 bases and 5 bases respectively, with 1 base between them. Here the CDR3 reads CASSLRNTIYF. CDR3 nucleotide sequence: TGTGCCAGCAGCTTACGAAACACCATATATTTT.

This chain uses TRBV18 with TRBJ1-3; D remains ambiguous. V lost 3 bases, J lost 0 bases, and 6 bases lay in between. Germline CDR1 KGHSH, CDR2 LQKENI. This CDR3 comprises 14 residues. CDR3 sequence (DNA): TGTGCCAGCTCACCTCCCTTCTCTGGAAACACCATATATTTT. It is translated as CASSPPFSGNTIYF.

Turning to this clone: At one end the junction does not follow the germline gene, possibly because of a read error. The V and J genes are TRBV6-1 and TRBJ1-5, with D tentatively TRBD1 (6 bases). The CDR3 spans 14 residues. The germline CDR1 and CDR2 sequences are MNHNS and SASEGT. CDR3 sequence: CASSKAGAEQPQHF. The DNA for the CDR3 is TGTGCCAGCAGTAAAGCAGGGGCGGAGCAGCCCCAGCATTTT.

The V call is TRBV6-1, the J call TRBJ1-5; D gene unclear. The CDR3 is made up of 11 amino acids. Germline V CDR1 and CDR2: MNHNS, SASEGT. The V end was cut by 3 bases, the J end by 12 bases, with 9 bases between. The CDR3 is CASSEVRHQHF. CDR3 in DNA: TGTGCCAGCAGTGAGGTACGGCACCAGCATTTT.

The chain couples TRBV15 to TRBJ2-7; 7 bases match TRBD2. The CDR3 has 16 residues. CDR1 and CDR2 from the germline V gene are LNHNV and YYDKDF (reference sequence). With 0 bases clipped from V and 0 bases from J, the junction kept 5 bases outside the gene matches. CDR3 sequence: CATSRDILAVSYEQYF. In DNA form, the CDR3 reads TGTGCCACCAGCAGAGACATCCTAGCGGTCTCCTACGAGCAGTACTTC.

A remark on this clone: Other nucleotide sequences from this sample produce the same CDR3. The chain uses TRBV7-2 and TRBJ2-5; 8 positions agree with TRBD2. CDR3 length: 14 residues. Germline V gives CDR1 SGHTA, CDR2 FQGNSA. V lost 5 bases, J lost 5 bases, and 7 bases stayed unmatched. This CDR3 is CASSQGLGRETQYF. CDR3 DNA sequence: TGTGCCAGCAGCCAGGGACTAGGGCGGGAGACCCAGTACTTC.

This sequence joins TRBV27 and TRBJ1-4; D gene unclear. Trimming removed 0 bases at V and 8 bases at J, with 10 bases between. This CDR3 contains 14 residues. Per the germline V gene, CDR1 is MNHEY and CDR2 is SMNVEV (reference sequence). The CDR3: CASSLSGTLEKLFF. In DNA, the CDR3 is TGTGCCAGCAGTTTATCGGGTACCCTGGAAAAACTGTTTTTT.

The CDR3 DNA reads TGTGCCAGCAGTTTGCTGGGGGTAGCGGGAGACAGCGAGCAGTACTTC. Translating it yields CASSLLGVAGDSEQYF. V gene TRBV28 combines with J gene TRBJ2-7; TRBD2 agrees at 9 bases. Germline V gene sequence: CDR1 MDHEN, CDR2 SYDVKM. The CDR3 length is 16 residues. The ends lost 3 bases at V and 6 bases at J; junction bases unmatched: 12.

In its sample, this clone was seen a few times. This chain connects TRBV2 to TRBJ1-5, with D possibly TRBD1 on 6 matching bases. Germline CDR1 and CDR2: SNHLY and FYNNEI. V dropped 6 bases and J dropped 6 bases, with 18 bases sitting between them. This CDR3 region has 15 residues. CDR3 protein: CASRGSRGAGQPQHF. In nucleotides, the CDR3 is TGTGCCAGCAGAGGCTCCCGGGGGGCGGGTCAGCCCCAGCATTTT.

The J gene is TRBJ2-5, the V gene TRBV6-1; 9 bases are a match to TRBD1. CDR1 is MNHNS and CDR2 is SASEGT in the germline V gene. Germline trimming cut 4 bases from V and 2 bases from J; bases unmatched to any gene: 5. The length of the CDR3 is 15 residues. CDR3: CASSGGQGWQETQYF. The CDR3 region has the DNA TGTGCCAGCAGTGGGGGACAGGGCTGGCAAGAGACCCAGTACTTC.

This chain connects TRBV11-2 to TRBJ2-7; the match to TRBD2 covers 15 bases. CDR3 length equals 14 residues. J was trimmed by 10 bases and V by 4 bases; bases with no gene match: 5. The germline V gene encodes CDR1 SGHAT and CDR2 FQNNGV. CDR3 sequence (DNA): TGTGCCAGCAGCTGGGGACTAGCGGGAGGCAACCAGTACTTC. It translates to CASSWGLAGGNQYF.

The gene calls are TRBV7-9 and TRBJ1-4; maybe TRBD1 (5 bases). The CDR3 length is 14 residues. Trimming cost V 5 bases and J 7 bases, with 14 bases left between them. Germline CDR1 and CDR2: SEHNR and FQNEAQ (reference sequence). In nucleotides, the CDR3 is TGTGCCAGCAGCCCCGGGGCCATTAGTGAAAAACTGTTTTTT. This sequence encodes CASSPGAISEKLFF.

The rearrangement links TRBV7-2 to TRBJ2-1; 8 nucleotides agree with TRBD2. Germline trimming cut 5 bases from V and 7 bases from J; bases unmatched to any gene: 7. Germline-derived CDR1 and CDR2 are SGHTA and FQGNSA. The CDR3 extends over 14 amino acids. The CDR3 coding sequence is TGTGCCAGCAGCAGGTACGGGAGGGAGAATGAGCAGTTCTTC. Its translation is CASSRYGRENEQFF.

The CDR3 reads CASSPDRGVAGGGSSYNEQFF. CDR3 DNA: TGTGCCAGCAGTCCCGATCGTGGGGTAGCGGGAGGGGGGAGCTCCTACAATGAGCAGTTCTTC. The chain combines TRBV28 with TRBJ2-1, with 11 bases matching TRBD2. Germline-derived CDR1 and CDR2 are MDHEN and SYDVKM. This CDR3 has 21 amino acids. Trimming at V came to 5 bases and at J to 0 bases, leaving 18 bases not matched to a gene.

V gene TRBV18 combines with J gene TRBJ2-1, with D perhaps being TRBD1 or TRBD2 (5 bases each). CDR1 and CDR2 from the germline V gene are KGHSH and LQKENI. Trimming pared 6 bases from V and 9 bases from J, leaving 21 bases between. The CDR3 has 15 residues. This CDR3 is CASSPAELRGIEQFF. The CDR3 coding sequence is TGTGCCAGCTCCCCGGCGGAGCTGAGGGGCATTGAGCAGTTCTTC.

This clone is a singleton in its sample. The chain couples TRBV2 to TRBJ2-2; the match to TRBD2 covers 7 bases. The V segment lost 7 bases and the J segment 4 bases; nucleotides outside the gene matches: 6. The CDR3 runs to 14 residues. The germline V gene encodes CDR1 SNHLY and CDR2 FYNNEI. CDR3 sequence reads: CASTREGGTGELFF. For the CDR3, the DNA is TGTGCCAGCACAAGGGAGGGAGGCACCGGGGAGCTGTTTTTT. The full variable domain, with the rest looked up from reference TRBV2 and TRBJ2-2, is EPEVTQTPSHQVTQMGQEVILRCVPISNHLYFYWYRQILGQKVEFLVSFYNNEISEKSEIFDDQFSVERPDGSNFTLKIRSTKLEDSAMYFCASTREGGTGELFFGEGSRLTVL.

The chain is built from TRBV27 and TRBJ2-3; D is ambiguous. The CDR3 contains 14 residues. Deletions cut 2 bases from V and 7 bases from J, with 13 bases between. CDR1 and CDR2 (germline): MNHEY, SMNVEV (reference sequence). This CDR3 reads CASSLTSSLYTQYF. Here the CDR3 DNA reads TGTGCCAGCAGTTTAACCTCGTCCCTTTATACGCAGTATTTT.

The count of this clone is one. This chain joins TRBV9 and TRBJ2-1; D possibly corresponds to TRBD2 (6 bases). Germline CDR1 and CDR2: SGDLS and YYNGEE. Trimming stripped 5 bases from V and 2 bases from J, with 14 bases between. This CDR3 has 15 residues. The CDR3: CASSPSGTAYNEQFF. CDR3 nucleotides: TGTGCCAGCAGTCCTTCCGGGACTGCCTACAATGAGCAGTTCTTC.

This clone has a single count. The J gene is TRBJ2-1, the V gene TRBV9; the match to TRBD2 covers 11 bases. The V and J ends lost 0 bases and 4 bases, in that order; junction bases with no gene match: 12. CDR1 is SGDLS, CDR2 YYNGEE, per germline. The CDR3 contains 19 residues. CDR3 in amino acids: CASSVAFTSGSRGYNEQFF. The CDR3 coding sequence is TGTGCCAGCAGCGTAGCTTTTACTAGCGGGAGTAGAGGGTACAATGAGCAGTTCTTC.

This chain links TRBV27 with TRBJ2-7, with D maybe TRBD2 (6 bases). V gave up 2 bases and J gave up 0 bases, with 14 bases separating them. From germline, CDR1 is MNHEY and CDR2 SMNVEV (reference sequence). There are 16 residues in the CDR3. CDR3 in DNA: TGTGCCAGCAGTTTACGCGGGGCCTCCGGCTCCTACGAGCAGTACTTC. It encodes CASSLRGASGSYEQYF.

The chain has TRBV2 and TRBJ2-1; D not resolved. Germline loops: CDR1 SNHLY, CDR2 FYNNEI. This CDR3 region has 14 residues. The V and J ends lost 2 bases and 2 bases respectively, with 7 bases between them. CDR3 in DNA: TGTGCCAGCAGTGAACTAGAGGCCTACAATGAGCAGTTCTTC. Amino acids: CASSELEAYNEQFF.

This clone has just a few counts. The V and J genes are TRBV6-1 and TRBJ1-4; no firm D call. The CDR3 is made up of 14 amino acids. Germline loops: CDR1 MNHNS, CDR2 SASEGT. Trimming removed 6 bases at V and 5 bases at J, with 13 bases between. In DNA, the CDR3 is TGTGCCAGCAGCTCCCCGGGGAGCAATGAAAAACTGTTTTTT. This codes for CASSSPGSNEKLFF.